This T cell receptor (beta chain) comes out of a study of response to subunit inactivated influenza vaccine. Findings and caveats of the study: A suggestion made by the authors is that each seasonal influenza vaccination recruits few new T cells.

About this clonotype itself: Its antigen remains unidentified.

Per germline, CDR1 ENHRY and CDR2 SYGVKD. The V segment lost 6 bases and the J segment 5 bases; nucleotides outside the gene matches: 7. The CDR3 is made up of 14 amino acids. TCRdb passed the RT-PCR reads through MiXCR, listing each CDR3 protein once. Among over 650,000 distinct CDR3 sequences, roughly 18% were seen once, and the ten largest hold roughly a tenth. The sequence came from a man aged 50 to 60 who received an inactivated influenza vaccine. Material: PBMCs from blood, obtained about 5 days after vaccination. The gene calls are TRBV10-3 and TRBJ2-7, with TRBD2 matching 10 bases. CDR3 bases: TGTGCCATCAGATCTAGCGGGGGTAGCGACGAGCAGTACTTC. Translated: CAIRSSGGSDEQYF.